Following are 25 T cell receptor beta chains from one sample sequenced in a study of shared clonotypes between healthy human individuals. The table came from immunoSEQ multiplex PCR; TCRdb's copy has only in-frame clones and leaves some out. Among about 2 million clones, about 95% were seen once, and the ten largest hold about 1.1%. CD45RO-negative CD8 cells positively selected for CCR7 made up the naive population, which excluded terminally differentiated effector memory CD45RA+ cells. Sequenced input: naive CD8+ T cells sorted from blood. The receptors shown here come from a man younger than 30 in good health.

The rearrangement uses TRBV2 and TRBJ2-1; TRBD1 matches 9 bases. This CDR3 region has 16 residues. The J segment lost 9 bases and the V segment lost 5 bases, leaving 14 bases of the junction unmatched. Per the germline V gene, CDR1 is SNHLY and CDR2 is FYNNEI. The CDR3 DNA reads TGTGCCAGCAGTTCCGGACAGGGGAAAGGGTTTGGTGAGCAGTTCTTC. It translates to CASSSGQGKGFGEQFF.

The V and J genes are TRBV27 and TRBJ2-3; D perhaps matches TRBD1 (5 bases). CDR3 length equals 14 residues. Germline V lookup: CDR1 MNHEY, CDR2 SMNVEV (reference sequence). V lost 5 bases and J lost 6, with 15 bases in between. CDR3 nucleotide sequence: TGTGCCAGCAGTCTGGAACCCGCAGGGGATACGCAGTATTTT. It codes for CASSLEPAGDTQYF.

V gene TRBV6-4 combines with J gene TRBJ2-1; 16 bases fit TRBD2. CDR1 MRHNA and CDR2 SNTAGT come from the germline V gene. The CDR3 totals 16 residues. J gave up 5 bases and V 6 bases, and 4 bases lay outside the gene matches. The chain's CDR3 is CASRTGLAGGDNEQFF. CDR3 nucleotides: TGTGCCAGCAGGACGGGACTAGCGGGAGGGGACAATGAGCAGTTCTTC.

The genes are TRBV6-5 and TRBJ2-7; 9 bases are shared with TRBD1. CDR3 length: 14 amino acids. J gave up 2 bases and V 2 bases, and 1 base lay outside the gene matches. Germline V gene data show CDR1 as MNHEY and CDR2 as SVGAGI. CDR3 bases: TGTGCCAGCAGTTACGGGGACAGGGCCTACGAGCAGTACTTC. Translated: CASSYGDRAYEQYF.

The chain is built from TRBV5-1 and TRBJ2-1; 12 bases line up with TRBD2. The ends lost 2 bases at V and 4 bases at J; junction bases unmatched: 4. CDR1 and CDR2 (germline): SGHRS, YFSETQ. The CDR3 spans 16 residues. CDR3 residues: CASSLAGTSGYNEQFF. CDR3 DNA sequence: TGCGCCAGCAGCTTAGCCGGGACTAGCGGGTACAATGAGCAGTTCTTC.

The rearrangement links TRBV4-1 to TRBJ1-1, with D tentatively TRBD1 (6 bases). The V gene's germline CDR1 is MGHRA and CDR2 YSYEKL. Trimming removed 4 bases at V and 1 base at J, with 7 bases between. The length of the CDR3 is 13 residues. The CDR3, as DNA: TGCGCCAGCAGCCGGGACAAGAACACTGAAGCTTTCTTT. Its protein is CASSRDKNTEAFF.

As regards this clone: The sample has other DNA sequences that encode this CDR3 too. This chain uses TRBV27 with TRBJ2-7; the match to TRBD1 covers 9 bases. V trimming: 6 bases; J trimming: 0 bases; junction bases outside the gene matches: 6. CDR3 size: 15 residues. Germline V gene lookup returns CDR1 MNHEY and CDR2 SMNVEV (reference sequence). CDR3 in amino acids: CASSAGTGISYEQYF. In nucleotides, the CDR3 is TGTGCCAGCAGCGCCGGGACAGGGATCTCCTACGAGCAGTACTTC.

The CDR3 spells CASSLVQGQFSYNEQFF. CDR3 DNA: TGTGCCAGCAGCTTAGTCCAGGGACAGTTCTCCTACAATGAGCAGTTCTTC. This rearrangement joins TRBV11-2 to TRBJ2-1; 7 positions match TRBD1. This CDR3 contains 17 residues. Germline-derived CDR1 and CDR2 are SGHAT and FQNNGV. Trimming removed 1 base from V and 0 bases from J; junction bases left unmatched: 6.

J is TRBJ1-2 and V is TRBV7-9; 9 nucleotides line up with TRBD1. The CDR3 is 18 amino acids. The V gene end was trimmed by 3 bases and the J gene end by 0 bases; junction bases not matched to a gene: 11. CDR1 SEHNR and CDR2 FQNEAQ come from the germline V gene (reference sequence). The CDR3 reads CASSFEGQGDLANYGYTF. Here the CDR3 DNA reads TGTGCCAGCAGCTTTGAGGGACAGGGAGACTTAGCTAACTATGGCTACACCTTC.

In the case of this clone: Other DNA sequences in this sample translate to the same CDR3. V gene TRBV5-1 combines with J gene TRBJ2-5; D is undetermined. This CDR3 is built from 13 residues. Trimming left V 0 bases short and J 3 bases short, with 6 bases between. Germline-derived CDR1 and CDR2 are SGHRS and YFSETQ. The CDR3 coding sequence is TGCGCCAGCAGCTTGGCACTTGAAGAGACCCAGTACTTC. This encodes CASSLALEETQYF.

The V call is TRBV19, the J call TRBJ1-5; 11 positions match TRBD1. Germline CDR1 and CDR2: LNHDA and SQIVND (reference sequence). The CDR3 contains 15 residues. Trimming took 6 bases from V and 2 from J; bases not matched to a gene: 3. Here the CDR3 reads CASRWTGGGNQPQHF. The CDR3 bases are TGTGCCAGTAGATGGACAGGGGGCGGCAATCAGCCCCAGCATTTT.

J is TRBJ1-5 and V is TRBV4-2; D is ambiguous. Deletions cut 4 bases from V and 0 bases from J, with 7 bases between. CDR1 is LGHNA, CDR2 YNFKEQ, per germline. This CDR3 contains 14 residues. CDR3 residues: CASSPGHSNQPQHF. In DNA form, the CDR3 reads TGTGCCAGCAGCCCTGGGCATAGCAATCAGCCCCAGCATTTT.

As concerns this clone: Other DNA sequences of this sample code for an identical CDR3. The rearrangement uses TRBV27 and TRBJ2-7; 9 nucleotides match TRBD1. Germline values: CDR1 MNHEY, CDR2 SMNVEV (reference sequence). This CDR3 has 13 amino acids. Unmatched junction bases numbered 3, after V lost 5 bases and J lost 4 bases. The CDR3 DNA is TGTGCCAGCAGTCCAGGACAGGGGTACGAGCAGTACTTC. It codes for CASSPGQGYEQYF.

A note on this clone: This CDR3 is also generated by other DNA sequences in the sample. The rearrangement uses TRBV28 and TRBJ2-7; no reliable D call. The germline gives CDR1 MDHEN, CDR2 SYDVKM. The ends were cut back, 2 bases at V and 3 bases at J, with 8 bases in the middle. The CDR3 contains 13 residues. The CDR3 nucleotides are TGTGCCAGCAGTTTAAGCCTAGTCTACGAGCAGTACTTC. Protein sequence: CASSLSLVYEQYF.

This chain joins TRBV27 and TRBJ2-2; D ambiguous. Trimming cost V 3 bases and J 2 bases, with 7 bases left between them. Germline V lookup: CDR1 MNHEY, CDR2 SMNVEV (reference sequence). This CDR3 is 14 amino acids long. The chain's CDR3 is CASSLARNTGELFF. The CDR3 DNA is TGTGCCAGCAGTTTGGCCCGAAACACCGGGGAGCTGTTTTTT.

This chain connects TRBV6-6 to TRBJ2-7; D is uncertain. V was shortened by 0 bases and J by 4 bases, with 7 bases between the two germline ends. The CDR3 is 13 residues long. Germline CDR1 reads MNHNY; CDR2 reads SVGAGI (reference sequence). CDR3 coding DNA: TGTGCCAGCAGTTACTCGGTTGGGTACGAGCAGTACTTC. Encoded protein: CASSYSVGYEQYF.

The V call is TRBV7-9, the J call TRBJ2-1, with 7 bases identical to TRBD1. Unmatched junction bases numbered 6, after V lost 5 bases and J lost 5 bases. CDR3 length equals 14 residues. Germline CDR1 and CDR2: SEHNR and FQNEAQ (reference sequence). This CDR3 reads CASSLRDSNNEQFF. The CDR3 nucleotides are TGTGCCAGCAGCCTCCGGGACAGTAACAATGAGCAGTTCTTC. Together with reference TRBV7-9 and TRBJ2-1, the CDR3 gives the full variable domain: DTGVSQNPRHKITKRGQNVTFRCDPISEHNRLYWYRQTLGQGPEFLTYFQNEAQLEKSRLLSDRFSAERPKGSFSTLEIQRTEQGDSAMYLCASSLRDSNNEQFFGPGTRLTVL.

The J gene is TRBJ2-3, the V gene TRBV6-5; 8 bases agree with TRBD1. This CDR3 is built from 15 residues. From germline, CDR1 is MNHEY and CDR2 SVGAGI. J gave up 3 bases and V 1 base, and 3 bases lay outside the gene matches. CDR3 residues: CASSYWTGTTDTQYF. DNA of the CDR3: TGTGCCAGCAGTTACTGGACAGGGACAACAGATACGCAGTATTTT.

The rearrangement joins TRBV4-1 to TRBJ2-7; D uncertain. The V and J ends lost 0 bases and 1 base respectively, with 13 bases between them. The germline CDR1 and CDR2 sequences are MGHRA and YSYEKL. This CDR3 contains 16 residues. DNA of the CDR3: TGCGCCAGCAGCCAAGAGAATCGCCTCCCATCCTACGAGCAGTACTTC. This translates into CASSQENRLPSYEQYF.

The chain is built from TRBV7-6 and TRBJ2-2; D is undetermined. Trimming took off 1 base at V and 6 bases at J, with 9 bases between the two ends. The CDR3 length is 14 residues. Germline V gives CDR1 SGHVS, CDR2 FNYEAQ. CDR3 nucleotide sequence: TGTGCCAGCAGCTTAGTCGGTGAGGCCGGGGAGCTGTTTTTT. As protein: CASSLVGEAGELFF.

A word on this clone: Distinct nucleotide sequences in the sample also encode this CDR3. This chain joins TRBV5-1 and TRBJ2-7, with a possible D match to TRBD2 (5 bases). V was trimmed by 1 base and J by 2 bases, leaving 13 bases between them. This CDR3 has 15 amino acids. Germline V CDR1 and CDR2: SGHRS, YFSETQ. The CDR3 here is CASSLSSGSPYEQYF. Written as DNA, the CDR3 is TGCGCCAGCAGCTTGAGCTCGGGATCCCCCTACGAGCAGTACTTC.

This sequence joins TRBV2 and TRBJ2-5, with 10 positions matching TRBD2. With 10 bases clipped from V and 4 bases from J, the junction kept 6 bases outside the gene matches. In germline, CDR1 is SNHLY, CDR2 FYNNEI. There are 13 residues in the CDR3. CDR3 amino acids: CATLAGDRETQYF. In DNA, the CDR3 is TGTGCCACCCTAGCGGGAGATAGAGAGACCCAGTACTTC.

The rearrangement links TRBV7-8 to TRBJ1-6, with TRBD1 identical over 8 bases. The J segment lost 3 bases and the V segment lost 5 bases, leaving 6 bases of the junction unmatched. The CDR3 covers 16 residues. The germline V gene encodes CDR1 SGHVS and CDR2 FQNEAQ. Here the CDR3 reads CASSGTGADYNSPLHF. CDR3 in DNA: TGTGCCAGCAGCGGGACAGGCGCCGACTATAATTCACCCCTCCACTTT.

This clone was detected only a few times. Other DNA sequences from this sample encode an identical CDR3 as well. The J gene is TRBJ2-7, the V gene TRBV5-4; D unclear. Germline V gene data show CDR1 as SGHNT and CDR2 as YYREEE (reference sequence). CDR3 size: 12 residues. Trimming shortened V by 0 bases and J by 3 bases, and 4 bases separated the two germline ends. The CDR3 region is CASSLDLYEQYF. The CDR3 bases are TGTGCCAGCAGCTTGGACCTCTACGAGCAGTACTTC.

The chain couples TRBV5-6 to TRBJ2-5, with 7 bases matching TRBD1. Germline CDR1 is SGHDT and CDR2 is YYEEEE. CDR3 length equals 13 residues. The junction had 5 bases not matched to a gene; V was cut back by 4 bases and J by 5 bases. The CDR3 is CASSARGTETQYF. The CDR3, as DNA: TGTGCCAGCAGCGCCAGGGGGACGGAGACCCAGTACTTC.